This entry concerns a single T cell receptor (beta chain). This clone was seen a single time. Its antigen specificity is not known. The record has no base qualities; no much larger clone is one base away. The sample belongs to a study of blood T cell repertoires in COVID-19 (dated by TCRdb to between 2020 and 2021). Background on the whole study: Samples from collaborators originated in the United States, Italy and Spain and spanned both the acute and convalescent phases of COVID-19. The material from the prospective study consisted of cDNA or gDNA derived from T cells, B-cell-depleted T cells, or PBMCs. Subjects who had been exposed to COVID-19, were actively infected with it, or had recovered from it provided the deeply sampled blood TCRbeta repertoires that made up the dataset. A freely available public database, intended as a resource for researchers studying the immune response to SARS-CoV-2, is where the repertoires were released. Samples were obtained from the ongoing ImmuneRACE study (first 160 participants) and from 950 to 1,500 subjects provided by 6 global collaborators. Nearly every sample came with metadata listing a de-identified subject ID, COVID-19 status, age in years and sex. HLA class I and class II types, where available, came from metadata supplied by the sample provider rather than from assay-based typing. Overall study results and their limits: The quantity of clinical and demographic metadata differed by source and by participant and was supplied without curation.

TCRbeta CDR3 regions were amplified from genomic DNA by means of the immunoSEQ Assay, a bias-controlled multiplex PCR. The authors' analysis ran thus. Nucleated cell counts per sample were estimated from amplification of reference gene primers within the assay. Sequence reads were collapsed and filtered to measure the absolute abundance of every unique TCRbeta CDR3 rearrangement. Productive Simpson clonality was computed per sample as the square root of Simpson's diversity index over productive rearrangements. TCRdb took this table from immuneACCESS and kept in-frame rearrangements with V and J called. Such tables lack part of the clones; where checked against another copy, unresolved V genes explain under half of the gap, and the rest is unexplained. The V and J calls and clone size were taken over from that table, and D and trimming were inferred from the DNA. The sample table lists under 250,000 clones, approximately 82% of them with a count of one. The top ten hold approximately 4% of the sample.

Each collaborating institution followed its own protocols to collect whole blood in K2EDTA tubes. Collaborator samples were shipped for TCRbeta analysis as frozen whole blood, isolated PBMCs, or DNA extracted from either sample type. V drops 6 bases and J drops 3 bases, leaving 11 bases in between. From the cysteine through the phenylalanine, the CDR3 covers 13 amino acids. Only CDR3 DNA remains: 39 bases, in frame from the first base. In the germline V gene, CDR1 corresponds to SNHLY and CDR2 to FYNNEI. The receptor chain draws on TRBV2 and TRBJ1-2; TRBD1 is perhaps the D gene, given 6 matching bases. Sequenced material: peripheral blood. The receptor's source is a woman older than 75 with acute or convalescent COVID-19. The CDR3 reads CASSLDSYYGYTF. The DNA sequence follows: TGTGCCAGCAGCCTGGACAGCTACTATGGCTACACCTTC.